Listed here is a single T cell receptor beta chain. Its antigen is unknown. Clones were sequenced by immunoSEQ multiplex PCR, and TCRdb holds only the in-frame ones, with some missing. The sample records about 48,000 clones, approximately 81% being singletons. V dropped 2 bases and J dropped 1; count of bases not matched to a gene: 4. Germline CDR1 and CDR2: SGHRS and YFSETQ. CDR3 length equals 15 residues. This specimen comes from a study of T cells in tumors after PD-1 blockade. Study-level results: Around 37% of tumor TCR clonotypes were also found in blood.

The sequencing here drew on PBMCs, taken before anti-PD-1 treatment. The TCR was taken from a human donor with basal cell carcinoma. J is TRBJ1-1 and V is TRBV5-1, with 8 positions matching TRBD1. The CDR3 coding sequence is TGCGCCAGCAGCTTTCAGGGGGCAAAGAACACTGAAGCTTTCTTT. Protein product: CASSFQGAKNTEAFF. Supplemented by reference TRBV5-1 and TRBJ1-1, the full variable domain reads KAGVTQTPRYLIKTRGQQVTLSCSPISGHRSVSWYQQTPGQGLQFLFEYFSETQRNKGNFPGRFSGRQFSNSRSEMNVSTLELGDSALYLCASSFQGAKNTEAFFGQGTRLTVV.